A selection of T cell receptor beta chains follows, all from one sample in a study of high-grade serous ovarian cancer treatment subgroups. Sequenced by immunoSEQ multiplex PCR; TCRdb stores in-frame clones only, minus some. This sample has approximately 40,000 clones, with about 79% found just once. Sequencing was performed on tumor tissue. Receptors originate from a human donor with high-grade serous ovarian cancer. Both conserved end residues are part of each CDR3. D genes are given only for firm matches.

v_call d_call cdr3_aa
TRBV28 . CASSFRGPMPQHF
TRBV2 TRBD2 CASERDGEQYF
TRBV5-4 TRBD1 CASSLGTGGAYGYTF
TRBV28 . CASSWSSNTEAFF
TRBV15 . CATSRGGGQPQHF
TRBV10-2 TRBD1 CASRDRDRGKGTEAFF
TRBV9 . CASSTLQGNTIYF
TRBV19 . CASSRGANSPLHF
TRBV7-9 . CASSLSLLAGELFF
TRBV7-2 . CASSPQGFRGYTF
TRBV27 TRBD1 CASSSPGQGFPGEAFF
TRBV7-9 . CASSPSTGRWQETQYF
TRBV7-8 TRBD1 CASSPGGWRTDTQYF
TRBV6-1 . CASSEAGVGYEQYF
TRBV7-3 TRBD2 CASSSYRGGGPMNEQFF
TRBV19 TRBD1 CATQGTGGIYEQYF
TRBV30 . CAWSTGMNSNQPQHF
TRBV30 . CAWSVGQTYEQYF
TRBV2 TRBD1 CASTRGQERNEQYF
TRBV7-9 . CASSLVDKPEKLFF
TRBV27 . CASSLSARPDTQYF
TRBV7-9 TRBD1 CASSPEDRSPYEQYF
TRBV27 . CASSPSGPRVRFSIGYTF
TRBV9 TRBD2 CASSVVAGVLFF
TRBV6-6 . CASSRQEGTEAFF
TRBV6-1 . CASTEGGNTIYF
TRBV7-5 . CVRSPRGGRGNEQFF
TRBV4-2 . CASSQRLSYEQYF
TRBV9 TRBD2 CASSDLAGGPTDTQYF
TRBV30 . CAWSVKSIGSSGNTIYF
TRBV7-9 . CASSLGRTGTDTQYF